This TCR beta chain was identified during a study of blood T cells in healthy people across ages. Findings of the study overall: Across samples, TCR beta diversity tracked strongly with naive T cell percentage.

Primers used in a second PCR of about 7 to 12 cycles were a sample-barcoded 5' primer and a J-beta primer mix. TCRdb independently ran MiXCR on the 5' RACE reads; one entry per CDR3 protein. The table records hundreds of thousands of distinct CDR3 sequences, about 30% of them present only once. Healthy Caucasian individuals from Russia aged roughly 6 to 90 served as donors. The CDR3 sequence is 13 residues long. Trimming took off 7 bases at V and 7 bases at J, with 13 bases between the two ends. CDR1 and CDR2 from the germline V gene are MNHEY and SVGAGI. As regards this clonotype: Its antigen is currently unknown.

The chain couples TRBV6-5 to TRBJ2-2, with D tentatively TRBD1 or TRBD2 (5 bases each). Input material: blood. The TCR sequence derives from a woman older than 75 in good health. CDR3 sequence reads: CASMVDGGGELFF. CDR3 sequence (DNA): TGTGCCAGCATGGTCGATGGGGGCGGGGAGCTGTTTTTT.